The 5 T cell receptor beta chains below all came from one sample that was sequenced in a study of T cell repertoires in cytomegalovirus infection. Each CDR3 protein is one row after TCRdb ran MiXCR on the reads. The data hold over 300,000 distinct CDR3 sequences, with roughly 17% observed a single time. Sequenced: PBMCs. The receptor set was obtained from a human donor in good health (CMV status not recorded). Some clones in this sample may be carry-over from other donors' samples.

The chain uses TRBV5-6 and TRBJ2-1; D is possibly TRBD1 (6 bases). The CDR3 is 16 residues long. Trimming pared 3 bases from V and 9 bases from J, leaving 22 bases between. Germline lookup yields CDR1 SGHDT and CDR2 YYEEEE. The CDR3 region has the DNA TGTGCCAGCAGCTGGGGGCAAAGACTCGAATGGGGTGAGCAGTTCTTC. Residues: CASSWGQRLEWGEQFF.

The V and J genes are TRBV27 and TRBJ2-1; no clear D. This CDR3 is 14 amino acids long. The germline V and J ends were trimmed by 1 base and 6 bases, with 10 bases remaining between them. CDR1 is MNHEY and CDR2 is SMNVEV in the germline V gene (reference sequence). CDR3 residues: CASSLYPPGNEQFF. In DNA form, the CDR3 reads TGTGCCAGCAGTTTATACCCCCCCGGCAATGAGCAGTTCTTC.

As to this clonotype: Compared with germline, one end of the junction differs, possibly owing to a read error. V is TRBV10-3 and J is TRBJ1-2, with D maybe TRBD1 (5 bases). This CDR3 has 12 amino acids. The germline CDR1 and CDR2 sequences are ENHRY and SYGVKD. CDR3 in amino acids: CASGTPNYGYTF. The CDR3, as DNA: TGCGCGAGCGGGACGCCTAACTATGGCTACACCTTC.

Many counts were recorded for this clonotype. The chain is built from TRBV7-2 and TRBJ1-1; 9 bases are shared with TRBD1. CDR1 and CDR2 from the germline V gene are SGHTA and FQGNSA. This CDR3 comprises 16 residues. The V segment lost 1 base and the J segment 1 base; nucleotides outside the gene matches: 4. The CDR3 nucleotides read TGTGCCAGCAGCTTAGACAGGGGGCTACCGAACACTGAAGCTTTCTTT. Its translation is CASSLDRGLPNTEAFF.

This clonotype showed up many times. The chain combines TRBV7-2 with TRBJ2-1; D ambiguous. Looked up from germline, CDR1 is SGHTA and CDR2 is FQGNSA. The ends were cut back, 8 bases at V and 8 bases at J, with 7 bases in the middle. CDR3 size: 10 residues. The CDR3 sequence is CASAGYEQFF. The CDR3 DNA sequence: TGTGCCAGCGCTGGGTATGAGCAGTTCTTC.